The 15 T cell receptor beta chains given below trace back to one sample, sequenced in a study of chemoradiotherapy in HPV16-positive cancers. Clones were read by immunoSEQ multiplex PCR, and TCRdb kept only the in-frame ones, dropping some. This sample has approximately 12,000 clones; roughly four fifths occur once, and the top ten carry roughly 7%. This specimen was acquired from a patient who underwent chemoradiotherapy. The receptors were gathered from a human donor with HPV-associated anogenital cancer.

Only one count was recorded for this clone. This chain links TRBV4-1 with TRBJ2-6; no firm D call. Germline loops: CDR1 MGHRA, CDR2 YSYEKL. Between the trimmed V and J ends, which lost 1 base and 0 bases, there was a span of 13 bases. The CDR3 consists of 18 residues. CDR3 sequence reads: CASSQVDMGFSGANVLTF. As DNA, the CDR3 is TGCGCCAGCAGCCAAGTCGACATGGGGTTCTCTGGGGCCAACGTCCTGACTTTC.

The chain links TRBV7-9 to TRBJ1-5; the D is unclear. Trimming cost V 2 bases and J 8 bases, with 10 bases left between them. CDR1 and CDR2 from the germline V gene are SEHNR and FQNEAQ (reference sequence). The length of the CDR3 is 13 residues. The CDR3 region has the DNA TGTGCCAGCAGCTTACTGGGTTCGGAGCCCCAGCATTTT. Amino acids: CASSLLGSEPQHF.

In DNA, the CDR3 is TGTGCCAGCAGCTCCGGACTAGCGGGAGATACGGCCTACAATGAGCAGTTCTTC. Encoded protein: CASSSGLAGDTAYNEQFF. The J gene is TRBJ2-1, the V gene TRBV11-1, with TRBD2 matching over 13 bases. Trimming at V came to 4 bases and at J to 2 bases, leaving 8 bases not matched to a gene. CDR1 and CDR2 (germline): SGHAT, FQDESV (reference sequence). The length of the CDR3 is 18 residues.

This chain joins TRBV29-1 and TRBJ2-1, with a possible D match to TRBD2 (6 bases). This CDR3 contains 14 residues. V lost 7 bases to trimming and J lost 7 bases, with 20 bases between them. Germline loops: CDR1 SQVTM, CDR2 ANQGSEA. CDR3 sequence: CSATGSGESNEQFF. In DNA form, the CDR3 reads TGCAGCGCCACGGGGTCGGGAGAATCAAATGAGCAGTTCTTC.

The sample holds a few counts of this clone. V gene TRBV19 combines with J gene TRBJ1-2; 10 positions match TRBD1. V trimming: 3 bases; J trimming: 7 bases; junction bases outside the gene matches: 8. From germline, CDR1 is LNHDA and CDR2 SQIVND (reference sequence). This CDR3 region has 15 residues. CDR3 coding DNA: TGTGCCAGTAGTATCGACGGACAGGGGGTGTCTGGCTACACCTTC. This codes for CASSIDGQGVSGYTF.

The chain is built from TRBV9 and TRBJ2-5; D is undetermined. V was shortened by 0 bases and J by 7 bases, with 13 bases between the two germline ends. This CDR3 is built from 14 residues. Germline V gene data show CDR1 as SGDLS and CDR2 as YYNGEE. CDR3 nucleotide sequence: TGTGCCAGCAGCGTAGGTGGAGAAGGTGGGACCCAGTACTTC. It yields the protein CASSVGGEGGTQYF.

This clone has more than one count but fewer than ten. The chain joins TRBV2 to TRBJ2-7, with 7 bases fitting TRBD2. The CDR3 is made up of 17 amino acids. Trimming took 1 base from V and 3 from J; bases not matched to a gene: 12. The V gene's germline CDR1 is SNHLY and CDR2 FYNNEI. This CDR3 reads CASSEVGHGDYVYEQYF. The CDR3 region has the DNA TGTGCCAGCAGTGAAGTCGGACACGGGGACTACGTCTACGAGCAGTACTTC.

V is TRBV7-9 and J is TRBJ1-1; D possibly corresponds to TRBD1 (5 bases). The V end lost 4 bases, the J end lost 3 bases, and 9 bases lay between the germline ends. CDR3 length: 13 amino acids. Germline V gene data show CDR1 as SEHNR and CDR2 as FQNEAQ (reference sequence). The DNA of the CDR3 is TGTGCCAGCAGCTGGTCGGGGGACACTGAAGCTTTCTTT. Protein: CASSWSGDTEAFF. Full variable domain (outside the CDR3, taken from reference TRBV7-9 and TRBJ1-1): DTGVSQNPRHKITKRGQNVTFRCDPISEHNRLYWYRQTLGQGPEFLTYFQNEAQLEKSRLLSDRFSAERPKGSFSTLEIQRTEQGDSAMYLCASSWSGDTEAFFGQGTRLTVV.

The chain recombines TRBV15 with TRBJ2-7, with D possibly matching TRBD2 (6 bases). Trimming shortened V by 0 bases and J by 3 bases, and 15 bases separated the two germline ends. CDR3 length: 16 amino acids. Germline V lookup: CDR1 LNHNV, CDR2 YYDKDF (reference sequence). CDR3 residues: CATSRDDPGGIYEQYF. The CDR3 DNA sequence: TGTGCCACCAGCAGAGATGACCCGGGCGGGATCTACGAGCAGTACTTC.

This sequence joins TRBV10-3 and TRBJ2-2; maybe TRBD1 (5 bases). V was shortened by 0 bases and J by 6 bases, with 14 bases between the two germline ends. CDR3 length equals 16 residues. CDR1 ENHRY and CDR2 SYGVKD come from the germline V gene. Here the CDR3 reads CAISESPREGSGELFF. CDR3 nucleotide sequence: TGTGCCATCAGTGAGTCCCCCAGGGAAGGGTCCGGGGAGCTGTTTTTT.

The chain joins TRBV9 to TRBJ2-2, with TRBD1 matching 9 bases. The CDR3 runs to 16 residues. Germline assignment: CDR1 SGDLS and CDR2 YYNGEE. J gave up 3 bases and V 0 bases, and 3 bases lay outside the gene matches. CDR3 region: CASSVVGDRDTGELFF. The CDR3 DNA reads TGTGCCAGCAGCGTAGTAGGGGACAGGGACACCGGGGAGCTGTTTTTT.

There are a few counts of this clone. In DNA, the CDR3 is TGCGCCAGCAGCTTTTTTGGGGAGGCCTACGAGCAGTACTTC. This sequence encodes CASSFFGEAYEQYF. V and J are TRBV5-1 and TRBJ2-7, with D possibly being TRBD2 (6 bases). V lost 2 bases and J 2 bases, leaving 11 bases between the germline ends. Germline V CDR1 and CDR2: SGHRS, YFSETQ. The CDR3 loop spans 14 amino acids. Using reference TRBV5-1 and TRBJ2-7 for the parts outside the CDR3, the full variable domain is KAGVTQTPRYLIKTRGQQVTLSCSPISGHRSVSWYQQTPGQGLQFLFEYFSETQRNKGNFPGRFSGRQFSNSRSEMNVSTLELGDSALYLCASSFFGEAYEQYFGPGTRLTVT.

J is TRBJ2-1 and V is TRBV7-9; maybe TRBD2 (5 bases). Per germline, CDR1 SEHNR and CDR2 FQNEAQ (reference sequence). Trimming cost V 5 bases and J 0 bases, with 17 bases left between them. The CDR3 covers 17 residues. This CDR3 is CASSAAEVGYSYNEQFF. Here the CDR3 DNA reads TGTGCCAGCAGCGCAGCGGAGGTTGGTTACTCCTACAATGAGCAGTTCTTC.

The V call is TRBV28, the J call TRBJ2-1; 9 bases align to TRBD2. Germline V gene lookup returns CDR1 MDHEN and CDR2 SYDVKM. CDR3 length equals 16 residues. The V gene end was trimmed by 4 bases and the J gene end by 8 bases; junction bases not matched to a gene: 12. CDR3 in amino acids: CASSSSWGSGSDEQFF. The CDR3 region has the DNA TGTGCCAGCAGTTCTTCATGGGGTAGCGGGAGTGATGAGCAGTTCTTC. Full variable domain (remainder filled in from reference TRBV28 and TRBJ2-1): DVKVTQSSRYLVKRTGEKVFLECVQDMDHENMFWYRQDPGLGLRLIYFSYDVKMKEKGDIPEGYSVSREKKERFSLILESASTNQTSMYLCASSSSWGSGSDEQFFGPGTRLTVL.

This clone was counted once. The chain joins TRBV25-1 to TRBJ1-1, with a weak D call TRBD1 (5 bases). In germline, CDR1 is MGHDK, CDR2 SYGVNS. Deletions cut 7 bases from V and 6 bases from J, with 12 bases between. The CDR3 contains 12 residues. The CDR3 DNA reads TGTGCCAGCAAGGTAGGGGCGGCTGAAGCTTTCTTT. Its protein product is CASKVGAAEAFF.